Following are 14 T cell receptor beta chains from one sample sequenced in a study of pediatric ulcerative colitis. Sequencing was performed with immunoSEQ multiplex PCR; in TCRdb, only in-frame clones are kept and a portion is missing. This table holds approximately 60,000 clones, about nine tenths found once. The sample taken for sequencing was blood. The source is a boy aged 5 to 17 with severe ulcerative colitis.

This sequence joins TRBV30 and TRBJ2-2; 14 nucleotides agree with TRBD2. V trimming: 4 bases; J trimming: 6 bases; junction bases outside the gene matches: 7. Germline V CDR1 and CDR2: GTSNPN, SVGIG (reference sequence). The CDR3 extends over 16 amino acids. The CDR3 region has the DNA TGTGCCTGGACCCCTGGGGGACTAGCGGGAGCCGGGGAGCTGTTTTTT. Amino acids: CAWTPGGLAGAGELFF. The variable domain in full, completed from reference TRBV30 and TRBJ2-2, reads SQTIHQWPATLVQPVGSPLSLECTVEGTSNPNLYWYRQAAGRGLQLLFYSVGIGQISSEVPQNLSASRPQDRQFILSSKKLLLSDSGFYLCAWTPGGLAGAGELFFGEGSRLTVL.

The CDR3 protein is CASSLAGPVSGNTIYF. DNA of the CDR3: TGTGCCAGCAGCTTAGCCGGACCGGTCTCTGGAAACACCATATATTTT. The chain is built from TRBV7-2 and TRBJ1-3; unclear D gene. The CDR3 totals 16 residues. Trimming stripped 0 bases from V and 0 bases from J, with 9 bases between. The germline V gene encodes CDR1 SGHTA and CDR2 FQGNSA.

This chain links TRBV5-1 with TRBJ2-5; 13 bases align to TRBD2. Losses at the gene ends were 2 bases for V and 5 bases for J; bases not matched to a gene: 6. The CDR3 loop spans 16 amino acids. CDR1 is SGHRS, CDR2 YFSETQ, per germline. CDR3 sequence: CASSLGLAGEGETQYF. The CDR3 DNA sequence: TGCGCCAGCAGCTTAGGACTAGCGGGAGAGGGGGAGACCCAGTACTTC.

This clone was counted between two and nine times. V is TRBV7-9 and J is TRBJ2-2; 9 bases map to TRBD1. Trimming at V came to 6 bases and at J to 8 bases, leaving 7 bases not matched to a gene. Germline CDR1 reads SEHNR; CDR2 reads FQNEAQ (reference sequence). The CDR3 is 14 residues long. The chain's CDR3 is CASRLGQGIGELFF. Here the CDR3 DNA reads TGTGCCAGCAGACTTGGACAGGGGATAGGGGAGCTGTTTTTT.

The rearrangement links TRBV6-4 to TRBJ2-1, with 8 bases identical to TRBD1. This CDR3 is built from 16 residues. V gave up 4 bases and J gave up 3 bases; unmatched junction bases: 8. Germline assignment: CDR1 MRHNA and CDR2 SNTAGT. Here the CDR3 reads CASSASGTGFYNEQFF. The CDR3 DNA sequence: TGTGCCAGCAGTGCCTCCGGGACAGGATTCTACAATGAGCAGTTCTTC.

The chain recombines TRBV27 with TRBJ2-7; the match to TRBD2 covers 8 bases. The CDR3 extends over 13 amino acids. V lost 10 bases, J lost 0 bases, and 5 bases stayed unmatched. Germline CDR1 and CDR2: MNHEY and SMNVEV (reference sequence). The CDR3 sequence: CATLGTSSYEQYF. The CDR3 region has the DNA TGTGCCACCCTAGGGACTAGCTCCTACGAGCAGTACTTC.

The chain carries TRBV6-5 and TRBJ1-1; D is unresolved. The CDR3 is 14 residues long. Germline values: CDR1 MNHEY, CDR2 SVGAGI. The V gene lost 8 bases and the J gene lost 1 base, with 14 bases spanning the gap. CDR3 coding DNA: TGTGCCAGCTCCAGGCAACAGACGAACACTGAAGCTTTCTTT. As protein: CASSRQQTNTEAFF.

J is TRBJ2-1 and V is TRBV13, with D tentatively TRBD2 (5 bases). V was trimmed by 6 bases and J by 5 bases, leaving 17 bases between them. There are 15 residues in the CDR3. Germline V gene lookup returns CDR1 PRHDT and CDR2 FYEKMQ (reference sequence). CDR3 DNA sequence: TGTGCCAGCAGGAATAGGAGGCGGTCCGACAATGAGCAGTTCTTC. This gives the protein CASRNRRRSDNEQFF.

The V call is TRBV5-4, the J call TRBJ2-3; no reliable D call. CDR1 and CDR2 (germline): SGHNT, YYREEE (reference sequence). CDR3 length equals 14 residues. V lost 2 bases to trimming and J lost 1 base, with 8 bases between them. The CDR3 nucleotides read TGTGCCAGCAGCTTTCTAACGGGCACAGATACGCAGTATTTT. Amino acids: CASSFLTGTDTQYF.

The table lists this clone with a count of one. The gene calls are TRBV10-3 and TRBJ2-5, with 7 bases aligning to TRBD1. Germline V gene data show CDR1 as ENHRY and CDR2 as SYGVKD. The V segment lost 3 bases and the J segment 5 bases; nucleotides outside the gene matches: 9. CDR3 length: 15 amino acids. CDR3 region: CAISDSRGLGETQYF. The CDR3 coding sequence is TGTGCCATCAGTGATAGTAGGGGGCTCGGGGAGACCCAGTACTTC.

The V call is TRBV5-6, the J call TRBJ1-5; 11 bases fit TRBD1. This CDR3 is 16 amino acids long. Germline loops: CDR1 SGHDT, CDR2 YYEEEE. V was pared by 4 bases and J by 4 bases, with 7 bases of the junction left unmatched. The chain's CDR3 is CASSRDRGSPNQPQHF. DNA of the CDR3: TGTGCCAGCAGCCGGGACAGGGGGAGTCCAAATCAGCCCCAGCATTTT.

This chain connects TRBV6-1 to TRBJ2-5; 10 bases are shared with TRBD2. With V trimmed by 1 base and J by 2 bases, 7 bases remained unmatched. This CDR3 has 17 amino acids. Germline V gene data show CDR1 as MNHNS and CDR2 as SASEGT. The CDR3 sequence: CASSEVIGLADQETQYF. CDR3 nucleotide sequence: TGTGCCAGCAGTGAAGTGATAGGACTAGCGGATCAAGAGACCCAGTACTTC.

This clone was counted only a few times. This sequence joins TRBV21-1 and TRBJ2-2; no check of the table's D call, TRBD2, against the DNA was made. TRBV21-1 is termed a pseudogene. This CDR3 contains 18 residues. As DNA, the CDR3 is TGTGCCAGCAGCAACAGACTAGCGGGAGGGCCAGCAACCGGGGAGCTGTTTTTT. This translates into CASSNRLAGGPATGELFF.

The V gene is TRBV25-1, the J gene TRBJ2-6; 8 nucleotides match TRBD1. V lost 5 bases, J lost 4 bases, and 7 bases stayed unmatched. The CDR3 totals 16 residues. The germline CDR1 and CDR2 sequences are MGHDK and SYGVNS. In DNA form, the CDR3 reads TGTGCCAGCAGTCCTCTCAGGGACAGGGGGGCCAACGTCCTGACTTTC. This encodes CASSPLRDRGANVLTF.